This T cell receptor (beta chain) was obtained from a study of cytomegalovirus exposure and HLA in healthy donors. Germline lookup yields CDR1 MNHNS and CDR2 SASEGT. V dropped 6 bases and J dropped 8; count of bases not matched to a gene: 2. The CDR3 contains 13 residues. 13 Jbeta primers and 60 Vbeta primers were used for the PCR. Sequenced by immunoSEQ multiplex PCR; TCRdb stores in-frame clones only, minus some. The sample carries around 30,000 clones, around two fifths recorded once. The specimen sequenced was PBMCs. This receptor was obtained from a woman in her 50s in good health and CMV-seronegative. The V call is TRBV6-1, the J call TRBJ2-1; 12 nucleotides align to TRBD2. The CDR3 sequence: CASRTSGSYEQFF. CDR3 sequence (DNA): TGTGCCAGCAGGACTAGCGGGAGCTATGAGCAGTTCTTC.